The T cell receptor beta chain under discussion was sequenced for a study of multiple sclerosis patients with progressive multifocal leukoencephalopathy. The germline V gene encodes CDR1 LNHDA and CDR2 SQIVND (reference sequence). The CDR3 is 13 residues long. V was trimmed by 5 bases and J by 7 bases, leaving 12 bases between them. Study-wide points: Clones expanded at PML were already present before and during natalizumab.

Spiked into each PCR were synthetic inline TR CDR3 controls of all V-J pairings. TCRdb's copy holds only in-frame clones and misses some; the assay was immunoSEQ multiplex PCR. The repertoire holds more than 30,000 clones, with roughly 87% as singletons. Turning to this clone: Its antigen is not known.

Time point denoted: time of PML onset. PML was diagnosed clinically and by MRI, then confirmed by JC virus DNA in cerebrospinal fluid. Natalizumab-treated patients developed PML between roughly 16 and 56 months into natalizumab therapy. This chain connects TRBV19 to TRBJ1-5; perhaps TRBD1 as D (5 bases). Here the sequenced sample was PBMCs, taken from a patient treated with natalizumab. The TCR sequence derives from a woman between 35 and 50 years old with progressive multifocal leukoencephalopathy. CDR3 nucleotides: TGTGCCAGTAGTGGGACTGGAGGGCAGCCCCAGCATTTT. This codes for CASSGTGGQPQHF.